This T cell receptor (beta chain) was identified in a study of blood T cell repertoires in COVID-19. Only in-frame clones appear in the TCRdb table, and some are missing; sequencing was by immunoSEQ multiplex PCR. The data show 150,000 to 200,000 clones, with about 88% seen just once and roughly 5.5% held by the top ten. This CDR3 has 12 residues. V was trimmed by 4 bases and J by 12 bases, leaving 16 bases between them. The chain combines TRBV12-3 or TRBV12-4 with TRBJ2-7; D unclear. The sample was peripheral blood. The sequence derives from a man between 40 and 49 years old with active or convalescent COVID-19. The CDR3 DNA is TGTGCCAGCAGTTCCGCAGGAATAAGTCGGTACTTC. Translating gives CASSSAGISRYF.